Listed below are T cell receptor beta chains from one sample, sequenced in a study of identical twins. In TCRdb, the 5' RACE reads were re-called with MiXCR into one record per CDR3 protein. Of fewer than 900,000 distinct CDR3 sequences listed, around 20% are singletons. These same records also appear under a second study, on T cells expressing NK-cell markers.

The sequenced sample was PBMCs. These receptors were taken from a woman aged 18-35 years in good health. The CDR3 runs from the conserved cysteine through the conserved F or W. The order of the fields is clone size, J gene, D gene, V gene, CDR3 protein, CDR3 DNA. A D gene is named only where the DNA matches it firmly. Clone sizes are given selectively: once, few, many, or a class where the clone is expanded.

abundance: few
j_gene: TRBJ2-7
d_gene: -
v_gene: TRBV7-8
CDR3aa: CASSLAPRAGSYEQYF
CDR3nt: TGTGCCAGCAGCTTAGCTCCCAGGGCAGGGTCCTACGAGCAGTACTTC

abundance: -
j_gene: TRBJ2-1
d_gene: TRBD2
v_gene: TRBV5-1
CDR3aa: CASSLGLAGGPSEQFF
CDR3nt: TGCGCCAGCAGCTTGGGACTAGCGGGGGGGCCTAGTGAGCAGTTCTTC

abundance: -
j_gene: TRBJ2-3
d_gene: -
v_gene: TRBV29-1
CDR3aa: CSVEDRRDTQYF
CDR3nt: TGCAGCGTTGAAGATCGTCGAGATACGCAGTATTTT

abundance: -
j_gene: TRBJ2-5
d_gene: -
v_gene: TRBV5-5
CDR3aa: CASSLGLLRGIQETQYF
CDR3nt: TGTGCCAGCAGCCTGGGGCTACTGAGGGGCATACAAGAGACCCAGTACTTC

abundance: -
j_gene: TRBJ2-5
d_gene: TRBD1
v_gene: TRBV12-3/TRBV12-4
CDR3aa: CASSLDRAKGETQYF
CDR3nt: TGTGCCAGCAGTCTTGACAGGGCTAAAGGGGAGACCCAGTACTTC

abundance: few
j_gene: TRBJ2-1
d_gene: -
v_gene: TRBV5-1
CDR3aa: CASSLGVSKVSGEQFF
CDR3nt: TGCGCCAGCAGCTTGGGCGTGAGTAAGGTTTCGGGTGAGCAGTTCTTC

abundance: -
j_gene: TRBJ2-7
d_gene: -
v_gene: TRBV7-9
CDR3aa: CASSLASSPSYEQYF
CDR3nt: TGTGCCAGCAGCTTAGCCAGCTCCCCCTCCTACGAGCAGTACTTC

abundance: -
j_gene: TRBJ2-7
d_gene: TRBD1
v_gene: TRBV10-3
CDR3aa: CAISETGTAPYEQYF
CDR3nt: TGTGCCATCAGTGAGACTGGGACAGCCCCCTACGAGCAGTACTTC

abundance: once
j_gene: TRBJ1-6
d_gene: -
v_gene: TRBV7-8
CDR3aa: CASGGRHGGTLHF
CDR3nt: TGTGCCAGCGGGGGACGACATGGAGGAACCCTCCACTTT

abundance: few
j_gene: TRBJ2-3
d_gene: -
v_gene: TRBV20-1
CDR3aa: CSARLEGRTDTQYF
CDR3nt: TGCAGTGCTCGACTAGAGGGCCGCACAGATACGCAGTATTTT

abundance: few
j_gene: TRBJ2-1
d_gene: TRBD2
v_gene: TRBV29-1
CDR3aa: CSVEKRDYDNEQFF
CDR3nt: TGCAGCGTTGAAAAAAGGGACTACGACAATGAGCAGTTCTTC

abundance: -
j_gene: TRBJ2-3
d_gene: TRBD1
v_gene: TRBV6-1
CDR3aa: CASRETGIAADTQYF
CDR3nt: TGTGCCAGCAGGGAGACAGGGATTGCCGCAGATACGCAGTATTTT

abundance: few
j_gene: TRBJ2-1
d_gene: TRBD2
v_gene: TRBV7-9
CDR3aa: CASSFTSEGYNEQFF
CDR3nt: TGTGCCAGCAGCTTCACTAGCGAGGGTTACAATGAGCAGTTCTTC

abundance: -
j_gene: TRBJ2-2
d_gene: -
v_gene: TRBV4-3
CDR3aa: CASSQGPGTGELFF
CDR3nt: TGCGCCAGCAGCCAAGGACCTGGCACCGGGGAGCTGTTTTTT

abundance: -
j_gene: TRBJ2-3
d_gene: TRBD2
v_gene: TRBV6-2/TRBV6-3
CDR3aa: CASSYSPSGSTDTQYF
CDR3nt: TGTGCCAGCAGTTACTCGCCTAGCGGTAGCACAGATACGCAGTATTTT

abundance: -
j_gene: TRBJ2-3
d_gene: -
v_gene: TRBV7-2
CDR3aa: CASSLAQLVTDTQYF
CDR3nt: TGTGCCAGCAGCTTAGCTCAGCTAGTAACAGATACGCAGTATTTT

abundance: -
j_gene: TRBJ2-1
d_gene: -
v_gene: TRBV5-7
CDR3aa: CASSQRGTDSPEQFF
CDR3nt: TGTGCCAGCAGCCAACGCGGGACAGACTCACCTGAGCAGTTCTTC

abundance: few
j_gene: TRBJ2-6
d_gene: TRBD1
v_gene: TRBV6-1
CDR3aa: CASMRDRGSGANVLTF
CDR3nt: TGTGCCAGCATGCGGGACAGGGGCTCTGGGGCCAACGTCCTGACTTTC

abundance: -
j_gene: TRBJ2-5
d_gene: -
v_gene: TRBV20-1
CDR3aa: CSARVTGTRETQYF
CDR3nt: TGCAGTGCTAGAGTTACAGGGACACGAGAGACCCAGTACTTC

abundance: many
j_gene: TRBJ2-1
d_gene: -
v_gene: TRBV20-1
CDR3aa: CSAPVREDEQFF
CDR3nt: TGCAGTGCTCCCGTAAGGGAAGATGAGCAGTTCTTC

abundance: few
j_gene: TRBJ1-1
d_gene: -
v_gene: TRBV12-5
CDR3aa: CASGKFDGPTEAFF
CDR3nt: TGTGCTAGTGGTAAGTTCGACGGACCCACTGAAGCTTTCTTT

abundance: many
j_gene: TRBJ2-7
d_gene: TRBD2
v_gene: TRBV27
CDR3aa: CASSSRLAEHYEQYF
CDR3nt: TGTGCCAGCAGTTCTCGACTAGCGGAACATTACGAGCAGTACTTC

abundance: -
j_gene: TRBJ2-3
d_gene: -
v_gene: TRBV20-1
CDR3aa: CSAGIARTDTQYF
CDR3nt: TGCAGTGCTGGAATCGCCCGCACAGATACGCAGTATTTT

abundance: -
j_gene: TRBJ2-1
d_gene: -
v_gene: TRBV5-1
CDR3aa: CASSLSSFNEQFF
CDR3nt: TGCGCCAGCAGCTTGAGCAGTTTCAATGAGCAGTTCTTC

abundance: many
j_gene: TRBJ2-1
d_gene: -
v_gene: TRBV27
CDR3aa: CASSFSGTNSYNEQFF
CDR3nt: TGTGCCAGCAGTTTCTCGGGGACAAATTCCTACAATGAGCAGTTCTTC

abundance: few
j_gene: TRBJ2-5
d_gene: -
v_gene: TRBV21-1
CDR3aa: CASASGYQETQYF
CDR3nt: TGTGCCAGCGCCAGTGGGTATCAAGAGACCCAGTACTTC

abundance: few
j_gene: TRBJ1-1
d_gene: -
v_gene: TRBV12-3/TRBV12-4
CDR3aa: CASSRGQGITEAFF
CDR3nt: TGTGCCAGCAGCCGCGGGCAGGGGATCACTGAAGCTTTCTTT

abundance: -
j_gene: TRBJ2-7
d_gene: TRBD1
v_gene: TRBV20-1
CDR3aa: CSVSDRATYEQYF
CDR3nt: TGCAGTGTCTCGGACAGGGCCACCTACGAGCAGTACTTC

abundance: many
j_gene: TRBJ2-3
d_gene: -
v_gene: TRBV29-1
CDR3aa: CSVDGQSTDTQYF
CDR3nt: TGCAGCGTTGACGGACAGAGCACAGATACGCAGTATTTT

abundance: many
j_gene: TRBJ2-3
d_gene: -
v_gene: TRBV5-1
CDR3aa: CASSPFQGTDTQYF
CDR3nt: TGCGCCAGCAGCCCCTTCCAGGGGACAGATACGCAGTATTTT

abundance: few
j_gene: TRBJ2-7
d_gene: -
v_gene: TRBV7-9
CDR3aa: CASSFQVGHEQYF
CDR3nt: TGTGCCAGCAGCTTTCAAGTTGGCCACGAGCAGTACTTC

abundance: few
j_gene: TRBJ2-5
d_gene: TRBD2
v_gene: TRBV7-9
CDR3aa: CASSLAPREAQETQYF
CDR3nt: TGTGCCAGCAGCTTAGCCCCGCGGGAGGCTCAAGAGACCCAGTACTTC

abundance: -
j_gene: TRBJ1-2
d_gene: -
v_gene: TRBV7-2
CDR3aa: CASSLAGVTALNYGYTF
CDR3nt: TGTGCCAGCAGCTTAGCGGGGGTCACAGCCCTAAACTATGGCTACACCTTC

abundance: few
j_gene: TRBJ2-3
d_gene: -
v_gene: TRBV7-6
CDR3aa: CASSLESAQDTQYF
CDR3nt: TGTGCCAGCAGCTTAGAAAGTGCACAAGATACGCAGTATTTT

abundance: -
j_gene: TRBJ2-7
d_gene: -
v_gene: TRBV6-5
CDR3aa: CASHEGGGEQYF
CDR3nt: TGTGCCAGCCACGAGGGAGGGGGCGAGCAGTACTTC

abundance: -
j_gene: TRBJ2-7
d_gene: -
v_gene: TRBV27
CDR3aa: CASTGSGLEQYF
CDR3nt: TGTGCCAGCACCGGGAGCGGTCTGGAGCAGTACTTC

abundance: many
j_gene: TRBJ2-7
d_gene: -
v_gene: TRBV7-2
CDR3aa: CASSLTGLLSYEQYF
CDR3nt: TGTGCCAGCAGCTTAACAGGACTACTCTCCTACGAGCAGTACTTC

abundance: few
j_gene: TRBJ2-7
d_gene: -
v_gene: TRBV7-9
CDR3aa: CASNRDRAGVYEQYF
CDR3nt: TGTGCCAGCAACCGCGACCGGGCCGGGGTTTACGAGCAGTACTTC

abundance: -
j_gene: TRBJ2-1
d_gene: -
v_gene: TRBV29-1
CDR3aa: CSVLRIGPYNEQFF
CDR3nt: TGCAGCGTTCTGAGAATCGGGCCCTACAATGAGCAGTTCTTC

abundance: -
j_gene: TRBJ1-4
d_gene: TRBD1
v_gene: TRBV6-1
CDR3aa: CASSGTGSEKLFF
CDR3nt: TGTGCCAGCTCCGGGACAGGCTCAGAAAAACTGTTTTTT

abundance: -
j_gene: TRBJ2-1
d_gene: -
v_gene: TRBV5-5
CDR3aa: CASSYEIGPAYNEQFF
CDR3nt: TGTGCCAGCAGCTACGAAATAGGACCTGCCTACAATGAGCAGTTCTTC